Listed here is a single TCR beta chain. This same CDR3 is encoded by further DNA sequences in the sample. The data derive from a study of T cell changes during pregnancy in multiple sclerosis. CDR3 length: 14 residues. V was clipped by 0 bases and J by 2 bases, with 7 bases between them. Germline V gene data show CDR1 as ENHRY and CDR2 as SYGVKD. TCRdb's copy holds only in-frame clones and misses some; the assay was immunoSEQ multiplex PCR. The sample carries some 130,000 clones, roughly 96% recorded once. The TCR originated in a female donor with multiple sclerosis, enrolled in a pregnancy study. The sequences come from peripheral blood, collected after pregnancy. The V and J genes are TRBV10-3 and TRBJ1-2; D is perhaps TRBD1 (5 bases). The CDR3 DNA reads TGTGCCATCAGTGAGTCCAGGGTAAACTATGGCTACACCTTC. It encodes CAISESRVNYGYTF.